The 14 T cell receptor delta chains given below trace back to one sample, sequenced in a study of gammadelta T cells in human blood. TCRdb re-called clones from the RT-PCR reads via CATT. Of 1,500 to 2,000 delta-chain clones listed, 2.8% are singletons. The sequencing sample was made of Vgamma9Vdelta2 gamma-delta T cells from fetal blood. The receptors originated from a human fetus.

Within the sample, this clone is medium-sized. The chain is built from TRDV2 and TRDJ3, with 11 bases fitting TRDD3. The CDR3 extends over 19 amino acids. Germline CDR1 GEAIGNYY, CDR2 EKD. V gave up 3 bases and J gave up 0 bases; unmatched junction bases: 6. CDR3 sequence (DNA): TGTGCCTGTGACGGAGTACTGGGGGATAGCTCCTGGGACACCCGACAGATGTTTTTC. Protein sequence: CACDGVLGDSSWDTRQMFF.

This clone is judged medium-sized. Other DNA sequences in this sample translate to the same CDR3. This sequence joins TRDV2 and TRDJ3, with D maybe TRDD3 (5 bases). In germline, CDR1 is GEAIGNYY, CDR2 EKD. The V end lost 0 bases, the J end lost 0 bases, and 11 bases lay between the germline ends. The CDR3 covers 18 residues. The CDR3 here is CACDTWGPSSWDTRQMFF. The CDR3 DNA reads as TGTGCCTGTGACACCTGGGGACCTAGCTCCTGGGACACCCGACAGATGTTTTTC.

In its sample, this clone ranks as large. The J gene is TRDJ2, the V gene TRDV2, with 11 bases that match TRDD3. CDR1 and CDR2 (germline): GEAIGNYY, EKD. The CDR3 runs to 16 residues. After removal of 3 bases from V and 0 bases from J, the junction contained 2 bases not matched to a gene. CDR3 bases: TGTGCCTGTGACGTACTGGGGGATACTTTGACAGCACAACTCTTCTTT. Translation gives CACDVLGDTLTAQLFF.

This clone is judged medium-sized. The chain couples TRDV2 to TRDJ3, with TRDD3 matching 7 bases. The CDR3 is made up of 18 amino acids. The V gene's germline CDR1 is GEAIGNYY and CDR2 EKD. With 2 bases clipped from V and 1 base from J, the junction kept 7 bases outside the gene matches. The CDR3 region is CACDIAGGWSWDTRQMFF. The CDR3 bases are TGTGCCTGTGACATTGCCGGGGGATGGTCCTGGGACACCCGACAGATGTTTTTC.

As concerns this clone: The translation of this DNA and the TCRdb protein of a much larger clone differ at residue 7, probably owing to a read error; the protein shown here is translated from the DNA. This chain joins TRDV2 and TRDJ3; D is unresolved. Germline V gives CDR1 GEAIGNYY, CDR2 EKD. Trimming pared 0 bases from V and 3 bases from J, leaving 11 bases between. This CDR3 region has 17 residues. The CDR3 DNA follows: TGTGCCTGTGACACCTGGGAACTCGACTGGGACACCCGACAGATGTTTTTC. Translating gives CACDTWELDWDTRQMFF.

This clone has just a few counts. The chain recombines TRDV2 with TRDJ3, with 12 nucleotides matching TRDD3. As TCRdb names no J gene, one was assigned here on the basis of a DNA match to germline. The CDR3 is 20 residues long. The J segment lost 0 bases and the V segment lost 3 bases, leaving 8 bases of the junction unmatched. Germline V CDR1 and CDR2: GEAIGNYY, EKD. DNA for the CDR3: TGTGCCTGTGACCAGTACTGGGGGATACAACGCTCCTGGGACACCCGACAGATGTTTTTC. It translates to CACDQYWGIQRSWDTRQMFF.

This clone rates as medium-sized. The J gene is TRDJ3, the V gene TRDV2; 10 bases fit TRDD3. The CDR3 contains 17 residues. The junction had 3 bases not matched to a gene; V was cut back by 0 bases and J by 5 bases. Germline V gives CDR1 GEAIGNYY, CDR2 EKD. This CDR3 reads CACDTWGIHRDTRQMFF. The CDR3 nucleotides read TGTGCCTGTGACACCTGGGGGATACACAGGGACACCCGACAGATGTTTTTC.

This clone has a handful of counts. TCRdb pairs this DNA with a much larger clone's protein that differs at residue 10, likely a read error; the protein shown was translated from the DNA. The rearrangement links TRDV2 to TRDJ3; 8 bases agree with TRDD3. This CDR3 contains 15 residues. Per germline, CDR1 GEAIGNYY and CDR2 EKD. The CDR3 here is CACDGIRWDARQMFF. CDR3 coding DNA: TGTGCCTGTGACGGGATACGCTGGGACGCCCGACAGATGTTTTTC.

The table lists this clone with a few counts. This could be a read error, since a much larger clone is one nucleotide away. The V call is TRDV2, the J call TRDJ3, with 11 bases identical to TRDD3. The J gene was missing in TCRdb and was found by matching the end of the DNA to germline. Trimming cost V 0 bases and J 2 bases; bases outside gene matches: 2. The CDR3 extends over 18 amino acids. From germline, CDR1 is GEAIGNYY and CDR2 EKD. CDR3 residues: CACDTVGGYAWDTRQMFF. The CDR3 region has the DNA TGTGCCTGTGACACCGTTGGGGGATACGCCTGGGACACCCGACAGATGTTTTTC.

This clone is termed medium-sized (0.01 to 0.1%). The J gene is TRDJ3, the V gene TRDV2; D is uncertain. The CDR3 contains 15 residues. Germline CDR1 GEAIGNYY, CDR2 EKD. V lost 0 bases, J lost 2 bases, and 4 bases lay in between. The CDR3 protein is CACDTVAWDTRQMFF. CDR3 DNA sequence: TGTGCCTGTGACACCGTCGCCTGGGACACCCGACAGATGTTTTTC.

V gene TRDV3 combines with J gene TRDJ1; a weak D match, TRDD3 (6 bases). Matching the DNA to germline supplied the J gene, which TCRdb does not give. The V end lost 4 bases, the J end lost 0 bases, and 9 bases lay between the germline ends. The V gene's germline CDR1 is TVYSNPD and CDR2 GDNSRS (reference sequence). The length of the CDR3 is 12 residues. CDR3 bases: TGTGCCTGCTGGGGATACACCGATAAACTCATCTTT. Translating it yields CACWGYTDKLIF.

This clone is categorized as medium-sized. The chain recombines TRDV2 with TRDJ2; 12 nucleotides align to TRDD3. Unmatched junction bases numbered 5, after V lost 3 bases and J lost 7 bases. Germline V lookup: CDR1 GEAIGNYY, CDR2 EKD. The CDR3 totals 15 residues. The CDR3 spells CACDVLGDTGAQLFF. DNA of the CDR3: TGTGCCTGTGACGTACTGGGGGATACAGGAGCACAACTCTTCTTT.

Relative to its sample, this clone is medium-sized. V usage is TRDV2 and J usage is TRDJ3; 9 nucleotides agree with TRDD3. V was clipped by 3 bases and J by 4 bases; unmatched bases: 3. This CDR3 is built from 16 residues. Germline-derived CDR1 and CDR2 are GEAIGNYY and EKD. The CDR3 protein is CACDRLGEWDTRQMFF. CDR3 DNA: TGTGCCTGTGACCGACTGGGGGAGTGGGACACCCGACAGATGTTTTTC.

There are a few counts of this clone. V usage is TRDV2 and J usage is TRDJ3, with TRDD3 matching over 13 bases. TCRdb records no J gene; here it was assigned by comparing the DNA to germline. Germline V CDR1 and CDR2: GEAIGNYY, EKD. The CDR3 sequence is 20 residues long. V trimming: 2 bases; J trimming: 0 bases; junction bases outside the gene matches: 6. CDR3 in amino acids: CACDNVLGDTLSWDTRQMFF. CDR3 sequence (DNA): TGTGCCTGTGACAACGTACTGGGGGATACGCTCTCCTGGGACACCCGACAGATGTTTTTC.